A selection of T cell receptor beta chains follows, all from one sample in a study of blood T cells in healthy people across ages. Each CDR3 protein gets one entry after TCRdb re-called the 5' RACE reads with MiXCR. The data hold nearly 800,000 distinct CDR3 sequences, with approximately 25% observed a single time. Separately, the same data were catalogued under a study of T cells of mothers and their children.

Sequencing input: blood. Every receptor here comes from a boy between 10 and 17 years old in good health. The CDR3 runs from the conserved cysteine through the conserved F or W. D genes are given only for firm matches. Size is stated for part of the rows, as once, few or many counts, or as a class when the clone is expanded.

clone size	V gene	J gene	CDR3 length	D gene	CDR3 DNA	CDR3 protein
-	TRBV10-3	TRBJ2-5	14	TRBD1	TGTGCCATCAGTGGGACAGGGGGCCAAGAGACCCAGTACTTC	CAISGTGGQETQYF
-	TRBV20-1	TRBJ2-1	14	TRBD2	TGCAGCTCTTCTAGCGGGAGGCTGAACAATGAGCAGTTCTTC	CSSSSGRLNNEQFF
-	TRBV25-1	TRBJ2-7	13	-	TGTGCCAGCAGTGAATTGGGGTTCTACGAGCAGTACTTC	CASSELGFYEQYF
few	TRBV6-1	TRBJ2-7	12	-	TGTGCCAGCAGTGAAACCGGGGACGAGCAGTACTTC	CASSETGDEQYF
-	TRBV7-9	TRBJ2-5	14	-	TGTGCCAGCAGCTTACCGGGGGCGGGTGAGACCCAGTACTTC	CASSLPGAGETQYF
-	TRBV12-3/TRBV12-4	TRBJ2-1	14	TRBD1	TGTGCCAGCAGTCCACAGGGGGGTGGTTATGAGCAGTTCTTC	CASSPQGGGYEQFF
once	TRBV7-2	TRBJ2-3	15	-	TGTGCCAGCAGGGGCGCGGGGACTAGCACAGATACGCAGTATTTT	CASRGAGTSTDTQYF
-	TRBV4-3	TRBJ2-3	16	-	TGCACCAGCAGCCAAGATCGGTCGGGAGTGGCAGATACGCAGTATTTT	CTSSQDRSGVADTQYF
few	TRBV29-1	TRBJ1-5	15	TRBD1	TGCAGCGTTGCTACCGGGACAGGGATCAATCAGCCCCAGCATTTT	CSVATGTGINQPQHF
-	TRBV20-1	TRBJ1-2	14	-	TGCAGTGCTAGAGGCCAGGTCCTTAACTATGGCTACACCTTC	CSARGQVLNYGYTF
-	TRBV4-3	TRBJ2-4	15	-	TGCGCCAGCAGCCAGTCGGACAGTGACCTAAACATTCAGTACTTC	CASSQSDSDLNIQYF
few	TRBV28	TRBJ2-7	15	-	TGTGCCAGCAGATCCCATGACAGGCTAACCTACGAGCAGTACTTC	CASRSHDRLTYEQYF
few	TRBV20-1	TRBJ2-7	13	-	TGCAGTGCTAGAGATATAACAGGGATCGAGCAGTACTTC	CSARDITGIEQYF
-	TRBV28	TRBJ2-5	12	-	TGTGCCAGTGGACAGACCCAAGAGACCCAGTACTTC	CASGQTQETQYF
-	TRBV9	TRBJ2-1	15	-	TGTGCCAGCAGCGAGCGCGAGGGGGGTTACAATGAGCAGTTCTTC	CASSEREGGYNEQFF
-	TRBV20-1	TRBJ1-1	17	-	TGCAGTGCTAGAGTAGGGCGCCAGACAGGTTCCATCACTGAAGCTTTCTTT	CSARVGRQTGSITEAFF
-	TRBV7-9	TRBJ1-2	15	-	TGTGCCAGCAGCCCCCGTGTTGGGCCCGAGGGGGGCTACACCTTC	CASSPRVGPEGGYTF
-	TRBV13	TRBJ1-1	12	-	TGTGCCAGCAGCTTAGAAAGGGACGAAGCTTTCTTT	CASSLERDEAFF
few	TRBV7-9	TRBJ2-5	15	-	TGTGCCAGCAGCGGTCAGGCCCGCCTCCAAGAGACCCAGTACTTC	CASSGQARLQETQYF
few	TRBV20-1	TRBJ1-5	16	-	TGCAGTGCTCCTATGGACCATTATGTTAGCAATCAGCCCCAGCATTTT	CSAPMDHYVSNQPQHF
few	TRBV30	TRBJ1-1	14	-	TGTGCCTGGAGTGTACTAGAGGGATCCACTGAAGCTTTCTTT	CAWSVLEGSTEAFF
once	TRBV20-1	TRBJ2-3	15	-	TGCAGTGCTAGAGATTGGGGCAGGAGCACAGATACGCAGTATTTT	CSARDWGRSTDTQYF
once	TRBV5-1	TRBJ2-1	15	TRBD2	TGCGCCAGCAGCCTCCGCAGCGGGGGTTACAATGAGCAGTTCTTC	CASSLRSGGYNEQFF
-	TRBV2	TRBJ1-2	13	TRBD1	TGTGCCAGCAGACCAACAGGGGGAGCTGGCTACACCTTC	CASRPTGGAGYTF
many	TRBV28	TRBJ2-7	11	-	TGTGCCAGCAGGGATTTCTACGAGCAGTACTTC	CASRDFYEQYF
-	TRBV20-1	TRBJ2-5	11	-	TGCAGTGCTGGACCTTCGGAGACCCAGTACTTC	CSAGPSETQYF
-	TRBV12-3/TRBV12-4	TRBJ1-1	12	-	TGTGCCAGCAGTTTCAGGGGTCCTGAAGCTTTCTTT	CASSFRGPEAFF
few	TRBV20-1	TRBJ2-2	12	-	TGCAGTGCCAGGGGGGGAACCGGGGAGCTGTTTTTT	CSARGGTGELFF
few	TRBV3-1	TRBJ2-7	13	-	TGTGCCAGCAGCCAAGCTTTTCCCTACGAGCAGTACTTC	CASSQAFPYEQYF
few	TRBV5-4	TRBJ2-5	14	-	TGTGCCAGCAGTCCAGGGGCCGTTAGGGAGACCCAGTACTTC	CASSPGAVRETQYF
few	TRBV6-5	TRBJ2-5	13	-	TGTGCCAGCAGACTGGGGTGGCAAGAGACCCAGTACTTC	CASRLGWQETQYF
many	TRBV5-1	TRBJ2-3	16	-	TGCGCCAGCAGCTTGGGCTCAGGCCGTGGGGCAGATACGCAGTATTTT	CASSLGSGRGADTQYF
few	TRBV29-1	TRBJ2-7	13	TRBD2	TGCAGCGTTATGGGACTAGCGGACTACGAGCAGTACTTC	CSVMGLADYEQYF
few	TRBV3-1	TRBJ2-5	17	-	TGTGCCAGCAGCACACTAAGGGGGGGTGGGGCCGGAGAGACCCGGTACTTC	CASSTLRGGGAGETRYF
few	TRBV15	TRBJ2-7	17	-	TGTGCCACCAGTGAATTTTTAGGGCTAGCTGGCTCCTACGAGCAGTACTTC	CATSEFLGLAGSYEQYF
-	TRBV19	TRBJ2-6	17	-	TGTGCCAGTAGTCGTCCAGGGTCCAGCTCTGGGGCCAACGTCCTGACTTTC	CASSRPGSSSGANVLTF
-	TRBV11-2	TRBJ2-7	14	TRBD1	TGTGCCAGCAGCGCCTGGGACAGGGTTTACGAGCAGTACTTC	CASSAWDRVYEQYF